This TCR beta chain stems from a study of T-cell memory formation after mild COVID-19. This clonotype has just a few counts. TCRdb itself ran the 5' RACE reads through MiXCR, one entry per CDR3 protein. This sample yields over 450,000 distinct CDR3 sequences, of which 20% are seen a single time; under 15% belongs to the top ten. The length of the CDR3 is 17 residues. Trimming removed 3 bases at V and 2 bases at J, with 18 bases between. The V gene is TRBV23-1, the J gene TRBJ2-3; TRBD1 might be the D (5 bases). TRBV23-1 is designated an ORF whose function remains uncertain. Sequenced input: PBMCs or a T cell subset sorted from them (not recorded which). This sequence originates from an adult woman who had mild COVID-19 (a few samples of this study predate the infection). Cell type and time point are not known. CDR3 bases: TGCGCCAGCAGTCACCAACCCTTGAAAGGGGACACAGATACGCAGTATTTT. Encoded protein: CASSHQPLKGDTDTQYF.